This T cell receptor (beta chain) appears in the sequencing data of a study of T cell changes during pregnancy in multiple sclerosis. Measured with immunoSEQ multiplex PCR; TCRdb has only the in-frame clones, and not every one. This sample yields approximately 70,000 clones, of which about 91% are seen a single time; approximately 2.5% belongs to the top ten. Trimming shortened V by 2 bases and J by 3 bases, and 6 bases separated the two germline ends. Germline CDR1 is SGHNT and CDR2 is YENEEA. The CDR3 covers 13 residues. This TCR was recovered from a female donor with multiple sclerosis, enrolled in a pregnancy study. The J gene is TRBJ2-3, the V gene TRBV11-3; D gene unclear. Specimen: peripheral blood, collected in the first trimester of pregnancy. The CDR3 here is CASSLRLTDTQYF. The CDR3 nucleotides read TGTGCCAGCAGCTTAAGACTTACAGATACGCAGTATTTT.